Each of the 21 T cell receptor beta chains below was sequenced from the same sample in a study of molecular identifiers for immune sequencing clone quantification. TCRdb reprocessed the PCR reads with MiXCR, giving one entry per CDR3 protein. Of about 640,000 distinct CDR3 sequences in the sample, nearly 20% were seen once. Sequences were obtained from naive CD8+ T cells from blood, with Jurkat cell RNA spiked in. As to subset: FACS-sorted CD8+CD4-CCR7+CD45RA+ naive T cells. These receptors came from a human donor in good health. Some libraries in this study had Jurkat cell RNA spiked in.

This clonotype has ten or more counts. The V gene is TRBV7-9, the J gene TRBJ2-4, with D perhaps matching TRBD2 (6 bases). The CDR3 extends over 17 amino acids. From germline, CDR1 is SEHNR and CDR2 FQNEAQ (reference sequence). Trimming left V 5 bases short and J 0 bases short, with 17 bases between. The CDR3: CASSPLRRELAKNIQYF. CDR3 bases: TGTGCCAGCAGCCCCCTCAGGCGGGAACTAGCCAAAAACATTCAGTACTTC.

With respect to this clonotype: A much larger clone lies one base from this, so it may be a read error. This chain uses TRBV30 with TRBJ1-5; D gene unclear. CDR1 and CDR2 (germline): GTSNPN, SVGIG (reference sequence). Trimming pared 1 base from V and 7 bases from J, leaving 8 bases between. This CDR3 is built from 12 residues. The CDR3 nucleotides are TGTGCCTGGAGTGGCGGGAGGCAGCCCCAGCATTTT. Its protein is CAWSGGRQPQHF.

At least ten counts were recorded for this clonotype. The gene calls are TRBV7-9 and TRBJ2-7; D may correspond to TRBD1 or TRBD2 (5 bases each). This CDR3 spans 13 amino acids. The germline V and J ends were trimmed by 7 bases and 6 bases, with 16 bases remaining between them. CDR1 is SEHNR, CDR2 FQNEAQ, per germline (reference sequence). The CDR3 protein is CASTEGTGGEQYF. The CDR3 coding sequence is TGTGCCAGCACCGAGGGGACGGGCGGCGAGCAGTACTTC.

This clonotype was detected ten times or more. The gene calls are TRBV7-9 and TRBJ2-7, with 9 bases lining up with TRBD1. Germline V gene lookup returns CDR1 SEHNR and CDR2 FQNEAQ (reference sequence). V lost 5 bases and J lost 5; bases outside the gene matches: 10. This CDR3 has 15 amino acids. The CDR3 sequence: CASSETGGAGNEQYF. For the CDR3, the DNA is TGTGCCAGCAGCGAAACAGGGGGCGCGGGGAACGAGCAGTACTTC.

This clonotype was seen ten or more times. The genes are TRBV4-1 and TRBJ2-3, with TRBD2 as a possible D gene (7 bases). V lost 6 bases to trimming and J lost 10 bases, with 14 bases between them. Germline V gene data show CDR1 as MGHRA and CDR2 as YSYEKL. The CDR3 loop spans 12 amino acids. CDR3 residues: CASSLLGGPQYF. The CDR3 DNA reads TGCGCCAGCAGTCTGTTGGGGGGGCCGCAGTATTTT.

This rearrangement joins TRBV2 to TRBJ2-3; tentatively, D is TRBD1 (6 bases). This CDR3 has 15 residues. The germline V gene encodes CDR1 SNHLY and CDR2 FYNNEI. The V and J ends lost 8 bases and 0 bases respectively, with 15 bases between them. The CDR3 here is CASLGATGSTDTQYF. The CDR3 DNA reads TGTGCCAGCCTGGGGGCAACTGGTAGCACAGATACGCAGTATTTT.

This clonotype has a count of ten or more. The chain has TRBV5-6 and TRBJ2-7; D may be TRBD1 (6 bases). Germline CDR1 and CDR2: SGHDT and YYEEEE. The CDR3 is 13 residues long. V was shortened by 1 base and J by 3 bases, with 8 bases between the two germline ends. In DNA form, the CDR3 reads TGTGCCAGCAGCTTGCGACAGGACTACGAGCAGTACTTC. Amino acids: CASSLRQDYEQYF.

This clonotype was seen more than once but under ten times. The chain couples TRBV5-8 to TRBJ2-7; no clear D gene. CDR3 length: 14 residues. Germline V lookup: CDR1 SGHTS, CDR2 YDEGEE. V was shortened by 4 bases and J by 4 bases, with 15 bases between the two germline ends. The CDR3 sequence: CASSPGSSVYEQYF. CDR3 nucleotides: TGTGCCAGCAGCCCCGGGTCCTCCGTATACGAGCAGTACTTC.

This clonotype showed up many times. V usage is TRBV28 and J usage is TRBJ2-3; D not certain. The CDR3 runs to 17 residues. Germline values: CDR1 MDHEN, CDR2 SYDVKM. V was clipped by 5 bases and J by 1 base, with 19 bases between them. The CDR3 DNA is TGTGCCAGCAGTCTACCCGCGAGCAGTGTGGGCACAGATACGCAGTATTTT. It encodes CASSLPASSVGTDTQYF.

This clonotype has more than one count but fewer than ten. This chain connects TRBV2 to TRBJ2-7, with TRBD1 as a possible D gene (6 bases). Germline-derived CDR1 and CDR2 are SNHLY and FYNNEI. V lost 5 bases, J lost 0 bases, and 14 bases lay in between. This CDR3 has 15 residues. CDR3 amino acids: CASSTGQPASYEQYF. The CDR3 region has the DNA TGTGCCAGCAGTACCGGACAGCCCGCCTCCTACGAGCAGTACTTC.

This clonotype showed up just a few times. This chain joins TRBV5-1 and TRBJ2-2; TRBD2 is a possible D gene (5 bases). The CDR3 is 16 residues long. Deletions cut 3 bases from V and 4 bases from J, with 16 bases between. Germline assignment: CDR1 SGHRS and CDR2 YFSETQ. The CDR3 nucleotides are TGCGCCAGCAGCTACAATTGGGGAGAAGGCACCGGGGAGCTGTTTTTT. Its protein is CASSYNWGEGTGELFF.

This clonotype showed up many times. The chain is built from TRBV19 and TRBJ2-2; D is uncertain. The CDR3 runs 15 residues. V was trimmed by 0 bases and J by 3 bases, leaving 8 bases between them. Germline-derived CDR1 and CDR2 are LNHDA and SQIVND (reference sequence). The CDR3: CASSIDGGDTGELFF. The CDR3 nucleotides are TGTGCCAGTAGTATAGACGGTGGTGACACCGGGGAGCTGTTTTTT.

This clonotype was seen just once. This may be a read error: a much more frequent sequence differs by one nucleotide. The gene calls are TRBV5-6 and TRBJ1-4; D unresolved. The germline gives CDR1 SGHDT, CDR2 YYEEEE. The CDR3 is 14 residues long. The V end lost 5 bases, the J end lost 10 bases, and 18 bases lay between the germline ends. The CDR3 spells CASSWGSGDGKLFF. The CDR3 nucleotides are TGTGCCAGCAGTTGGGGATCTGGAGATGGAAAACTGTTTTTT.

This clonotype was picked up many times. The V call is TRBV14, the J call TRBJ2-1; 7 bases align to TRBD2. The germline gives CDR1 SGHDN, CDR2 FVKESK. The trim removed 1 base at V and 4 bases at J, leaving 4 bases unmatched. The CDR3 extends over 15 amino acids. DNA for the CDR3: TGTGCCAGCAGCCAAGGCGGCGGGAGTTACAATGAGCAGTTCTTC. This codes for CASSQGGGSYNEQFF. The variable domain in full, completed from reference TRBV14 and TRBJ2-1, reads EAGVTQFPSHSVIEKGQTVTLRCDPISGHDNLYWYRRVMGKEIKFLLHFVKESKQDESGMPNNRFLAERTGGTYSTLKVQPAELEDSGVYFCASSQGGGSYNEQFFGPGTRLTVL.

This clonotype has just a few counts. The chain uses TRBV14 and TRBJ2-1, with D possibly matching TRBD2 (6 bases). V lost 4 bases and J 4 bases, leaving 14 bases between the germline ends. There are 15 residues in the CDR3. CDR1 and CDR2 from the germline V gene are SGHDN and FVKESK. The CDR3 nucleotides are TGTGCCAGCAGCCCCGGGGAGGTGGGGTACAATGAGCAGTTCTTC. Translating gives CASSPGEVGYNEQFF.

As concerns this clonotype: A much bigger clone sits one base away, suggesting this may be a read error. The rearrangement links TRBV12-3 or TRBV12-4 to TRBJ2-3, with D maybe TRBD1 (5 bases). V lost 8 bases and J lost 2, with 14 bases in between. This CDR3 is 14 amino acids long. CDR3 loop: CASGAAELTDTQYF. The CDR3 nucleotides read TGTGCCAGCGGGGCTGCGGAACTCACAGATACGCAGTATTTT.

The rearrangement links TRBV6-5 to TRBJ2-5; no firm D call. Germline loops: CDR1 MNHEY, CDR2 SVGAGI. Deletions cut 2 bases from V and 6 bases from J, with 10 bases between. The CDR3 runs to 13 residues. The CDR3 coding sequence is TGTGCCAGCAGTTACCCCGTCGGACAGACCCAGTACTTC. Translation gives CASSYPVGQTQYF.

For this clonotype: A read error is possible here, since a much larger clone lies one base away. J is TRBJ1-4 and V is TRBV27, with a possible D match to TRBD1 (6 bases). The V end was cut by 4 bases, the J end by 8 bases, with 14 bases between. CDR1 is MNHEY and CDR2 is SMNVEV in the germline V gene (reference sequence). The CDR3 runs 14 residues. The chain's CDR3 is CASSSLGGEEKLFF. The CDR3 DNA reads TGTGCCAGCAGTTCTCTGGGGGGCGAGGAAAAACTGTTTTTT.

Of note for this clonotype: This may be a read error, as it is one base from a much larger clone. This chain uses TRBV7-9 with TRBJ2-1; TRBD1 aligns across 8 bases. Unmatched junction bases numbered 10, after V lost 1 base and J lost 11 bases. CDR1 and CDR2 from the germline V gene are SEHNR and FQNEAQ (reference sequence). The CDR3 is 15 amino acids. The CDR3 DNA is TGTGCCAGCAGCTTAGGTTGGACAGGGTACGGTAAGCAGTTCTTC. Its protein is CASSLGWTGYGKQFF.

This clonotype was counted many times. J is TRBJ2-3 and V is TRBV6-2 or TRBV6-3; D is possibly TRBD1 (6 bases). V lost 5 bases to trimming and J lost 0 bases, with 12 bases between them. The CDR3 has 15 residues. Germline loops: CDR1 MNHEY, CDR2 SVGEGT. As DNA, the CDR3 is TGTGCCAGCAGTAAGCAGGACAGTAGCACAGATACGCAGTATTTT. Translation: CASSKQDSSTDTQYF.

Only a few counts were recorded for this clonotype. This chain joins TRBV21-1 and TRBJ1-5. TRBV21-1 is a known pseudogene. The CDR3 runs 20 residues. This chain's CDR3 is CASSPPGGGLGAISNQPQHF. DNA for the CDR3: TGTGCCAGCAGCCCGCCGGGAGGGGGGCTGGGAGCTATTAGCAATCAGCCCCAGCATTTT.